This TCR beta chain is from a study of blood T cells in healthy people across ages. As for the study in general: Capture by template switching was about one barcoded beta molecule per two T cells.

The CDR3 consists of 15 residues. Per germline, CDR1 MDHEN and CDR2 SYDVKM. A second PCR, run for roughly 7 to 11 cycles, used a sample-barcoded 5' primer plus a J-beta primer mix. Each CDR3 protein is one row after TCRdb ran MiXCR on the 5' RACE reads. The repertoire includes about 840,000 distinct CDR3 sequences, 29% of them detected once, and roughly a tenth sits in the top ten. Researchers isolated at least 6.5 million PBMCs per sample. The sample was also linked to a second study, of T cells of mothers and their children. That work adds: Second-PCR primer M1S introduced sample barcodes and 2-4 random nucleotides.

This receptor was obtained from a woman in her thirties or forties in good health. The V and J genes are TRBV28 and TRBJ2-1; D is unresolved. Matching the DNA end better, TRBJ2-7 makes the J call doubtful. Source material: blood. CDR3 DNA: TGTGCCAGCAGTTTGGGCGAGGTGCCCTACAATGAGCAGTACTTC. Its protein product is CASSLGEVPYNEQYF.